This T cell receptor (beta chain) was sequenced for a study of neoadjuvant anti-PD-1 for oral cavity cancer. For the study at large: Patients without progression received a fourth nivolumab dose around day 43, then surgical resection on days 50-56.

The time point is: after neoadjuvant nivolumab, at surgical resection. These oral cavity squamous cell carcinomas were HPV-negative and locally advanced. PBMCs were not maintained or expanded in culture before analysis. Germline V gene lookup returns CDR1 MNHEY and CDR2 SMNVEV (reference sequence). This CDR3 is built from 13 residues. Study-wide results and limits: Higher pretreatment Treg/Th17 ratios tracked higher pretreatment blood clonality.

Assay: immunoSEQ multiplex PCR; the TCRdb copy retains only in-frame clones and omits some. The table has approximately 68,000 clones, roughly nine tenths seen once. In regard to this clone: As yet, its antigen is unknown.

Sequencing used PBMCs, obtained after nivolumab (anti-PD-1) treatment. The gene calls are TRBV27 and TRBJ2-5; D is unclear. The assigned J gene may be wrong: the sequence end matches TRBJ2-7 better. The sequence derives from a person between 40 and 79 years old with oral cavity squamous cell carcinoma. CDR3 sequence: CASSFTPQREQYF. The CDR3 nucleotides read TGTGCCAGCAGTTTTACCCCCCAGCGCGAGCAGTACTTC.